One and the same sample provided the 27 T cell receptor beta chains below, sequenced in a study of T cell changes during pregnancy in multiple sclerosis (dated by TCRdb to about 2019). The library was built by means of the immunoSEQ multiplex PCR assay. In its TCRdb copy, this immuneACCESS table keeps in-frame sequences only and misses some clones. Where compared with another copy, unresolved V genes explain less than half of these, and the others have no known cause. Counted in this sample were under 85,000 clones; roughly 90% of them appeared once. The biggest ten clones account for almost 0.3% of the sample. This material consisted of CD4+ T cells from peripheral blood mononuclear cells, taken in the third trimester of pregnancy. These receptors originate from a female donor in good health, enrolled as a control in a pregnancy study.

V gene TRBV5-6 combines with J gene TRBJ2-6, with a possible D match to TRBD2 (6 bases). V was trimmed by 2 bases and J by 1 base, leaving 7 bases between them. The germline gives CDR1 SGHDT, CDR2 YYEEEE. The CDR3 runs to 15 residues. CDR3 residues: CASSFSGSGANVLTF. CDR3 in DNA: TGTGCCAGCAGCTTTAGCGGATCTGGGGCCAACGTCCTGACTTTC.

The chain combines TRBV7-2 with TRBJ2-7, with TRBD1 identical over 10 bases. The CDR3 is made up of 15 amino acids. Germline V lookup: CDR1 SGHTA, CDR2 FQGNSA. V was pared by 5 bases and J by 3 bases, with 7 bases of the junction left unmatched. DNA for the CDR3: TGTGCCAGCAGCGTCGCGGGGACAGGGGACTACGAGCAGTACTTC. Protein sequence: CASSVAGTGDYEQYF.

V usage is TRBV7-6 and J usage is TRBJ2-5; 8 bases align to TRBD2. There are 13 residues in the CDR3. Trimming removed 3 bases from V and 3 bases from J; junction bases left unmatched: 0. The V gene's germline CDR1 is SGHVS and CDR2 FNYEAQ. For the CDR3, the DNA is TGTGCCAGCAGCTTGCGGGGGGAAGAGACCCAGTACTTC. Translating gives CASSLRGEETQYF.

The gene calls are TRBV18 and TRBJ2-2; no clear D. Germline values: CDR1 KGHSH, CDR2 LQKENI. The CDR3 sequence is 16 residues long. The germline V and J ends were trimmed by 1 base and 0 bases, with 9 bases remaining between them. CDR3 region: CASSPLAMANTGELFF. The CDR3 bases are TGTGCCAGCTCACCACTCGCTATGGCGAACACCGGGGAGCTGTTTTTT.

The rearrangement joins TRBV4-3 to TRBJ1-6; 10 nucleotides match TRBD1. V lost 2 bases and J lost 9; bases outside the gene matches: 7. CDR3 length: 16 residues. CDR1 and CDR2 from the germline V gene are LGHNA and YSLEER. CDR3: CASSQQPGQGFSPLHF. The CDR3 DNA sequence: TGCGCCAGCAGCCAACAGCCGGGACAGGGGTTTTCACCCCTCCACTTT.

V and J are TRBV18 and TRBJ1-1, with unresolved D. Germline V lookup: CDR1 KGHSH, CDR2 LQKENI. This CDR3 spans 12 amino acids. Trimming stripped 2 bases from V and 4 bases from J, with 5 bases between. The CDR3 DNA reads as TGTGCCAGCTCACCAAGTAGCACTGAAGCTTTCTTT. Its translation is CASSPSSTEAFF.

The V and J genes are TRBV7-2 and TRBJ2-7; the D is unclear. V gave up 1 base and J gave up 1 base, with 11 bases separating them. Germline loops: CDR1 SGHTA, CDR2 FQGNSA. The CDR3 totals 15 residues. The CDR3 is CASSLEGTVSYEQYF. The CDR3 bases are TGTGCCAGCAGCTTAGAAGGAACAGTGTCCTACGAGCAGTACTTC.

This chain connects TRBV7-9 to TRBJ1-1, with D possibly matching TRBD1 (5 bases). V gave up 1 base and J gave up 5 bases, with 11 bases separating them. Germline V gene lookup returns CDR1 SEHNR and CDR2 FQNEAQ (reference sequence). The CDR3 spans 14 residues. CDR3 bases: TGTGCCAGCAGCTTAGGTTTAGGGGCGACTGAAGCTTTCTTT. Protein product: CASSLGLGATEAFF. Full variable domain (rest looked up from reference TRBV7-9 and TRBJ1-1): DTGVSQNPRHKITKRGQNVTFRCDPISEHNRLYWYRQTLGQGPEFLTYFQNEAQLEKSRLLSDRFSAERPKGSFSTLEIQRTEQGDSAMYLCASSLGLGATEAFFGQGTRLTVV.

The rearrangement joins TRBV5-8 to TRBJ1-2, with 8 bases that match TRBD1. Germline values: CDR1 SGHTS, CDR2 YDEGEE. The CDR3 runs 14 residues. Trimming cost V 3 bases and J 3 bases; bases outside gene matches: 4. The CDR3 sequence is CASSWTGQDYGYTF. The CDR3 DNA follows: TGTGCCAGCAGCTGGACAGGGCAGGACTATGGCTACACCTTC.

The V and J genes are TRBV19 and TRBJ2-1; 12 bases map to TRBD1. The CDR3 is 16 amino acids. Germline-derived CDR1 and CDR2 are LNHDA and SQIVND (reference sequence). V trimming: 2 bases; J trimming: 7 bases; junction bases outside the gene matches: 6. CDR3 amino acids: CASSISGTGGWNEQFF. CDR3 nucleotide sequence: TGTGCCAGTAGTATATCCGGGACAGGGGGCTGGAATGAGCAGTTCTTC.

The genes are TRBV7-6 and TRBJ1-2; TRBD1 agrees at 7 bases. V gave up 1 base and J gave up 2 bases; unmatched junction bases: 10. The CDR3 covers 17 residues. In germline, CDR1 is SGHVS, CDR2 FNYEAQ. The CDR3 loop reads CASSLGTGTVPNYGYTF. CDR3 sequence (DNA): TGTGCCAGCAGCTTAGGCACCGGGACAGTGCCCAACTATGGCTACACCTTC.

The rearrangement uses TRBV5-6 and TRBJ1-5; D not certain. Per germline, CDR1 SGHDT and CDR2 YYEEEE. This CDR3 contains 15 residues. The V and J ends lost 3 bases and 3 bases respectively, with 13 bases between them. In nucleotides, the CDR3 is TGTGCCAGCAGCTACAGAGCGGGCCTCAATCAGCCCCAGCATTTT. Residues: CASSYRAGLNQPQHF.

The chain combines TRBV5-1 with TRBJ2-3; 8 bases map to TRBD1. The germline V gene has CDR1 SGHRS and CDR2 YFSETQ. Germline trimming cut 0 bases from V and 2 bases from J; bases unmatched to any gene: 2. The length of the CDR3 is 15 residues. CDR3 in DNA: TGCGCCAGCAGCTTGGTTCAGGGGGCCACAGATACGCAGTATTTT. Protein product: CASSLVQGATDTQYF.

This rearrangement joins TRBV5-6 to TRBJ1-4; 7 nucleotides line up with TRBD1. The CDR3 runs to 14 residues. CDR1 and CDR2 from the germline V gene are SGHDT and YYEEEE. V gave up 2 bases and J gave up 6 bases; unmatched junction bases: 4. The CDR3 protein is CASSFQGVYEKLFF. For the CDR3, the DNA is TGTGCCAGCAGCTTTCAGGGGGTGTATGAAAAACTGTTTTTT.

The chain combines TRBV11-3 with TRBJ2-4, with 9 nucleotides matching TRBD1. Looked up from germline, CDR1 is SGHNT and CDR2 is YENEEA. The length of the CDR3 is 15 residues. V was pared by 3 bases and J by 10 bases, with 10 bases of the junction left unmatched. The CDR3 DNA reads TGTGCCAGCAGCTTGTCCTCCGGGACAGGGTCTATTCAGTACTTC. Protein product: CASSLSSGTGSIQYF.

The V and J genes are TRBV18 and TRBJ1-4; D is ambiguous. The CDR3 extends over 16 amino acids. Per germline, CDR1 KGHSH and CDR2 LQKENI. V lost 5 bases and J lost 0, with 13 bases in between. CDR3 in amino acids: CASSTNPGATNEKLFF. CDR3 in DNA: TGTGCCAGCTCAACCAACCCAGGTGCAACTAATGAAAAACTGTTTTTT.

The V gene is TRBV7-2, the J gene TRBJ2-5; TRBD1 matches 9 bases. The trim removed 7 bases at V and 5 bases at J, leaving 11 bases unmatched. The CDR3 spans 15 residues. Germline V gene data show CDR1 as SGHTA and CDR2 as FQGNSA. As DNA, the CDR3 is TGTGCCAGCACCTCGAGGACAGGGGTGCAGGAGACCCAGTACTTC. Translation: CASTSRTGVQETQYF.

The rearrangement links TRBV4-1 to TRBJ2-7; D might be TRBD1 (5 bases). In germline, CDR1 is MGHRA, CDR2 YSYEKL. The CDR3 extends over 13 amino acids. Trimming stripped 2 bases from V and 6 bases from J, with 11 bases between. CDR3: CASSQLQGSEQYF. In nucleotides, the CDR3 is TGCGCCAGCAGCCAACTCCAGGGCAGCGAGCAGTACTTC.

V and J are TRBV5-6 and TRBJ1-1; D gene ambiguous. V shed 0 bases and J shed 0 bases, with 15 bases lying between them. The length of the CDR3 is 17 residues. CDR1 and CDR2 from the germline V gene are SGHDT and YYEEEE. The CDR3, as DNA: TGTGCCAGCAGCTTGGTTTTGGCAGGCAACATGAACACTGAAGCTTTCTTT. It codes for CASSLVLAGNMNTEAFF.

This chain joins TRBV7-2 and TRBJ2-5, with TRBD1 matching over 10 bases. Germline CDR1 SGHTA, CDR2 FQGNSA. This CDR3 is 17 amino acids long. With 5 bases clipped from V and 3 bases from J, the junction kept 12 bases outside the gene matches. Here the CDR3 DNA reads TGTGCCAGCAGCCACAGGGTCGGGACAGGGGTCGAAGAGACCCAGTACTTC. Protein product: CASSHRVGTGVEETQYF.

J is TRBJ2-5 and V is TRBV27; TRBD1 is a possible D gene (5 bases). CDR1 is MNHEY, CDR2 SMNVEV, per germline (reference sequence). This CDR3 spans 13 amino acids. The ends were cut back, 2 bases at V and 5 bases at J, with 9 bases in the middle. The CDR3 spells CASSLARGETQYF. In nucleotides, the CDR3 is TGTGCCAGCAGTTTAGCTAGGGGTGAGACCCAGTACTTC.

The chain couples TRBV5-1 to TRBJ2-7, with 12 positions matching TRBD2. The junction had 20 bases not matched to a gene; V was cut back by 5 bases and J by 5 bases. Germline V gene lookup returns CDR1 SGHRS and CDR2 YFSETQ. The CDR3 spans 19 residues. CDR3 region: CASRRAGTSGPWALNEQYF. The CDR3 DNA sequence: TGCGCCAGCAGAAGAGCCGGGACTAGCGGGCCGTGGGCCCTGAACGAGCAGTACTTC.

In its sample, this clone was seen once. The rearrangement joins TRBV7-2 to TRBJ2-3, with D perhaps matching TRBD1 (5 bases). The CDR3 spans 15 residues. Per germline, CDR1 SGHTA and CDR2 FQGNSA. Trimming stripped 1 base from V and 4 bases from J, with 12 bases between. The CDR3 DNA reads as TGTGCCAGCAGCTTAGGACCAGGGCCTTCAGATACGCAGTATTTT. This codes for CASSLGPGPSDTQYF.

The chain's CDR3 is CAWSVAGAQYF. CDR3 DNA sequence: TGTGCCTGGAGTGTTGCAGGGGCGCAGTACTTC. The chain uses TRBV30 and TRBJ2-7, with a tentative D call TRBD1 (6 bases). The V end lost 0 bases, the J end lost 9 bases, and 9 bases lay between the germline ends. This CDR3 is 11 amino acids long. From germline, CDR1 is GTSNPN and CDR2 SVGIG (reference sequence).

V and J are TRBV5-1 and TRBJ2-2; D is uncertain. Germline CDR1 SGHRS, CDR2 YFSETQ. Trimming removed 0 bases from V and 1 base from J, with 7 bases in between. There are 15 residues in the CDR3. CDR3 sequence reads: CASSLVAVNTGELFF. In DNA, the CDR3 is TGCGCCAGCAGCTTGGTTGCAGTGAACACCGGGGAGCTGTTTTTT.

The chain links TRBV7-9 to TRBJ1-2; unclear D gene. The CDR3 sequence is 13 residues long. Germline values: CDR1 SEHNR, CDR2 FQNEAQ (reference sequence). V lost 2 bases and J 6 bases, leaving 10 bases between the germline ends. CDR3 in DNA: TGTGCCAGCAGCTTACCACGCCGGGATGGCTACACCTTC. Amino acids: CASSLPRRDGYTF. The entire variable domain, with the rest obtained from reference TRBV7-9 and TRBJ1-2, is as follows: DTGVSQNPRHKITKRGQNVTFRCDPISEHNRLYWYRQTLGQGPEFLTYFQNEAQLEKSRLLSDRFSAERPKGSFSTLEIQRTEQGDSAMYLCASSLPRRDGYTFGSGTRLTVV.

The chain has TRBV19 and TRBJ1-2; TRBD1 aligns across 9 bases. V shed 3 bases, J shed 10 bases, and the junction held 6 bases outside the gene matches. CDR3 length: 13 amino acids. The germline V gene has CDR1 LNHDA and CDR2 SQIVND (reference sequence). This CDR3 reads CASSILGQGPYTF. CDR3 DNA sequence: TGTGCCAGTAGTATTCTGGGACAGGGCCCCTACACCTTC.